This T cell receptor (beta chain) was identified in a study of cytomegalovirus exposure and HLA in healthy donors. Points from the study as a whole: Usually a TCR sequence was rare, but some public TCRs were found in many donors. Confirmation was obtained in vitro that three CMV-associated chains are specific for CMV antigens. Published work reported that the classifier diagnosed cytomegalovirus status with high specificity and sensitivity.

The repertoire was sequenced with immunoSEQ multiplex PCR; TCRdb's copy has only in-frame clones and lacks some. The profile shows some 90,000 clones, approximately 90% of them singletons. In the case of this clone: The target antigen is unknown.

The sequence came from a woman aged 30 to 39 in good health and CMV-seronegative. Sequencing was performed on PBMCs.

This chain's CDR3 is CASSIDNHRATYNEQFF. CDR3 nucleotides: TGTGCCAGTAGTATAGATAACCACCGAGCCACCTACAATGAGCAGTTCTTC. The V gene is TRBV19, the J gene TRBJ2-1, with D hard to call. CDR1 LNHDA and CDR2 SQIVND come from the germline V gene (reference sequence). V shed 0 bases and J shed 2 bases, with 14 bases lying between them. The CDR3 is 17 residues long.